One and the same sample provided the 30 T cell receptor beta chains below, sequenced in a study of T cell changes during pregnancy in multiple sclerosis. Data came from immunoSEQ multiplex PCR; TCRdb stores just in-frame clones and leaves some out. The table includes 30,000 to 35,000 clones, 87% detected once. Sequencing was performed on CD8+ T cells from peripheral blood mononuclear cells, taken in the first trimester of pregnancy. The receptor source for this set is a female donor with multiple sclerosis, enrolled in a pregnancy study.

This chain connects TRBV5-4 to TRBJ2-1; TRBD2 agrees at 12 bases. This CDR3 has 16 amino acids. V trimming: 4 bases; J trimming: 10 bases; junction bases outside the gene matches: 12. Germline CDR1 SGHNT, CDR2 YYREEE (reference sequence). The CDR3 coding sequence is TGTGCCAGCAGCCTCCTACTAGCGGGGGGCCCGGAGGAGCAGTTCTTC. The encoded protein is CASSLLLAGGPEEQFF.

The CDR3 protein is CASSGLRDRVGDEQYF. The CDR3 DNA follows: TGTGCCAGCTCTGGACTACGGGACAGGGTTGGGGACGAGCAGTACTTC. The chain joins TRBV2 to TRBJ2-7; 9 nucleotides match TRBD1. V shed 8 bases and J 5 bases; nucleotides not matched to a gene: 16. In germline, CDR1 is SNHLY, CDR2 FYNNEI. The CDR3 contains 16 residues.

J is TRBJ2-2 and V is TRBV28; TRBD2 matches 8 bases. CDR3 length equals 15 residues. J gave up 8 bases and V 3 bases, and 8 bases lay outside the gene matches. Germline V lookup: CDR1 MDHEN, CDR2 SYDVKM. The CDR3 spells CASSFVSGSPGELFF. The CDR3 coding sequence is TGTGCCAGCAGTTTTGTCAGCGGGAGCCCAGGGGAGCTGTTTTTT.

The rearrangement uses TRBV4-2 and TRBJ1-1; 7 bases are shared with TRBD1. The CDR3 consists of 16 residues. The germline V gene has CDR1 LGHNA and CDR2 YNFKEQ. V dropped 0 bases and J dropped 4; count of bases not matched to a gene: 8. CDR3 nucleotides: TGTGCCAGCAGCCAAGATCTTGGAGGGGGCGGCACTGAAGCTTTCTTT. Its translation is CASSQDLGGGGTEAFF.

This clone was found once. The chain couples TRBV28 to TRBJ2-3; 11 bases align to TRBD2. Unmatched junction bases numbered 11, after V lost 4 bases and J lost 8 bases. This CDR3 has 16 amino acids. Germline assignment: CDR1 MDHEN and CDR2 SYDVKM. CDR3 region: CASSYHTSGSDSTQYF. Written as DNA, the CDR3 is TGTGCCAGCAGTTATCACACTAGCGGGAGTGACAGTACGCAGTATTTT.

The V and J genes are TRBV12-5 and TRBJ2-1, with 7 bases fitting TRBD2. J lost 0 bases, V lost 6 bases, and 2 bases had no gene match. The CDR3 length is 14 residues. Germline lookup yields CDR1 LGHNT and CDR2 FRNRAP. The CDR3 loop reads CASGERDSYNEQFF. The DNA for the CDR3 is TGTGCTAGTGGGGAGCGGGACTCCTACAATGAGCAGTTCTTC.

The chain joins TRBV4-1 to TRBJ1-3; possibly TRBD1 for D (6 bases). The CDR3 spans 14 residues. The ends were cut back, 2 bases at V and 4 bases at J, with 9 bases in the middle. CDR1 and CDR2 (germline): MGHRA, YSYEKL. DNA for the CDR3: TGCGCCAGCAGCCAAAGGGACATCGGAAACACCATATATTTT. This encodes CASSQRDIGNTIYF.

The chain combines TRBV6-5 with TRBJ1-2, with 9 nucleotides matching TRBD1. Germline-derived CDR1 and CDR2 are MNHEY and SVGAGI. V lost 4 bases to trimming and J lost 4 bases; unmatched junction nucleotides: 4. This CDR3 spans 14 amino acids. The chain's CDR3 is CASSLRQGGYGYTF. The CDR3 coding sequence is TGTGCCAGCAGTTTACGACAGGGGGGCTATGGCTACACCTTC.

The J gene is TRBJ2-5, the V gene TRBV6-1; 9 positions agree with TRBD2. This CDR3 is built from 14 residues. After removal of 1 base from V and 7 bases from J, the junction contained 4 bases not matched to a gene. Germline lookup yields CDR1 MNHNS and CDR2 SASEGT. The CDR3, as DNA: TGTGCCAGCAGTGAAGGTAGCGGGAGCGCGACCCAGTACTTC. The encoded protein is CASSEGSGSATQYF.

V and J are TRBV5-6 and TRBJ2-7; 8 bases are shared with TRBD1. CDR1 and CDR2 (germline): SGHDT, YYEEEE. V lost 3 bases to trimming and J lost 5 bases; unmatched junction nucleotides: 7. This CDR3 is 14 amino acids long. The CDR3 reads CASSSGQGVHEQYF. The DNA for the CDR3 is TGTGCCAGCAGCTCCGGACAGGGTGTACACGAGCAGTACTTC.

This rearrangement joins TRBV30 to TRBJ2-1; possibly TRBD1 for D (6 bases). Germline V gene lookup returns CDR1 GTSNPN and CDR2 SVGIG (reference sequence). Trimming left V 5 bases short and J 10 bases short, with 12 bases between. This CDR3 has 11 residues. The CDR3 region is CAWGQGTEQFF. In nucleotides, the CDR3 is TGTGCCTGGGGCCAAGGGACAGAGCAGTTCTTC.

CDR3 amino acids: CASSFPGQGGNTEAFF. The CDR3 coding sequence is TGTGCCAGCAGCTTCCCGGGACAGGGGGGGAACACTGAAGCTTTCTTT. The rearrangement uses TRBV5-4 and TRBJ1-1; 11 nucleotides line up with TRBD1. Germline CDR1 reads SGHNT; CDR2 reads YYREEE (reference sequence). This CDR3 comprises 16 residues. V was pared by 2 bases and J by 1 base, with 4 bases of the junction left unmatched. Using reference TRBV5-4 and TRBJ1-1 for the parts outside the CDR3, the full variable domain is ETGVTQSPTHLIKTRGQQVTLRCSSQSGHNTVSWYQQALGQGPQFIFQYYREEENGRGNFPPRFSGLQFPNYSSELNVNALELDDSALYLCASSFPGQGGNTEAFFGQGTRLTVV.

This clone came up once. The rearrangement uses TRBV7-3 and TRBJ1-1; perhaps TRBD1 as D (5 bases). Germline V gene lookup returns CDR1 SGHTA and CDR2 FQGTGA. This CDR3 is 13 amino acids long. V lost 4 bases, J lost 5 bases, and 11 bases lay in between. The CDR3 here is CASSSGGETEAFF. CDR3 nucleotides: TGTGCCAGCAGCTCCGGAGGGGAGACTGAAGCTTTCTTT.

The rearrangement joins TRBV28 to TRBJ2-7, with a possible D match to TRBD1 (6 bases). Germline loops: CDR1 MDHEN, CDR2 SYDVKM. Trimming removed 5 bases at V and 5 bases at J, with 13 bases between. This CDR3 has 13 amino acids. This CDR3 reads CASSIFRGNEQYF. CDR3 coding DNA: TGTGCCAGCAGTATTTTCAGGGGAAACGAGCAGTACTTC.

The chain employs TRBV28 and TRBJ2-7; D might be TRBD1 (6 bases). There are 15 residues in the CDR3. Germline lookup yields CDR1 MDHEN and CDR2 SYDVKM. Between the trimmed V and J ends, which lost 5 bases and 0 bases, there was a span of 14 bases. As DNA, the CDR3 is TGTGCCAGCAGTGCTACTAGGGGGAGCTCCTACGAGCAGTACTTC. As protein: CASSATRGSSYEQYF.

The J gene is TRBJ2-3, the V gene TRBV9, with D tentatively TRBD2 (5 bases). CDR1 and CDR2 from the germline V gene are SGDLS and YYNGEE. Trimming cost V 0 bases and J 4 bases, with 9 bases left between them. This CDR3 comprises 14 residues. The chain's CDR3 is CASSVARRADTQYF. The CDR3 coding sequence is TGTGCCAGCAGCGTAGCCAGGCGGGCAGATACGCAGTATTTT.

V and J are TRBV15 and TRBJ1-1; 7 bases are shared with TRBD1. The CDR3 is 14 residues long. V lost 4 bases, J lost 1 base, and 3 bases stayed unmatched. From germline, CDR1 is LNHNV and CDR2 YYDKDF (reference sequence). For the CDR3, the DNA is TGTGCCACCAGCACGGGACAGTCGAACACTGAAGCTTTCTTT. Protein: CATSTGQSNTEAFF.

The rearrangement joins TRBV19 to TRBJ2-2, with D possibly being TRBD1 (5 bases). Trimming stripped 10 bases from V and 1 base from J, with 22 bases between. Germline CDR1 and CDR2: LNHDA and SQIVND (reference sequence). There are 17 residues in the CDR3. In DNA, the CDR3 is TGTGCCACCCAGAACATTATGGGGCAGGGGAACACCGGGGAGCTGTTTTTT. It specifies CATQNIMGQGNTGELFF.

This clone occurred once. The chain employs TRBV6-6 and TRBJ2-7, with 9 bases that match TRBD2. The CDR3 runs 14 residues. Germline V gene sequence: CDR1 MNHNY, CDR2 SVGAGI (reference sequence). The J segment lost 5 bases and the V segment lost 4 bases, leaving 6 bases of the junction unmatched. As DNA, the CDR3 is TGTGCCAGCAGTTGGGCGGGAGGGCCTAACGAGCAGTACTTC. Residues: CASSWAGGPNEQYF.

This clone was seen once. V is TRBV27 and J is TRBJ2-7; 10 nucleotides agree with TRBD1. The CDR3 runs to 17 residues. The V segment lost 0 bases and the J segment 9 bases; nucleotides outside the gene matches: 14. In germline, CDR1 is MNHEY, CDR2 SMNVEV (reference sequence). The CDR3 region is CASSLSFGTGVWWVQYF. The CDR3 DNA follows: TGTGCCAGCAGTTTATCTTTCGGGACAGGGGTATGGTGGGTGCAGTACTTC.

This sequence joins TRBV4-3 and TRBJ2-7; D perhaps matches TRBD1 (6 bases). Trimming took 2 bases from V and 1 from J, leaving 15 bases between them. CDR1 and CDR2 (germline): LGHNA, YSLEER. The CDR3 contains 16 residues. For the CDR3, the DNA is TGCGCCAGCAGCCAAAGAGAGGCGGACAGTTCCTACGAGCAGTACTTC. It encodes CASSQREADSSYEQYF.

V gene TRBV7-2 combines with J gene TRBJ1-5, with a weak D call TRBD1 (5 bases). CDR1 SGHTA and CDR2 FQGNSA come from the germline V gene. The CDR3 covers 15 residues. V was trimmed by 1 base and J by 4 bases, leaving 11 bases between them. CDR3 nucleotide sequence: TGTGCCAGCAGCTTAGGTTCCAGGGTAAATCAGCCCCAGCATTTT. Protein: CASSLGSRVNQPQHF.

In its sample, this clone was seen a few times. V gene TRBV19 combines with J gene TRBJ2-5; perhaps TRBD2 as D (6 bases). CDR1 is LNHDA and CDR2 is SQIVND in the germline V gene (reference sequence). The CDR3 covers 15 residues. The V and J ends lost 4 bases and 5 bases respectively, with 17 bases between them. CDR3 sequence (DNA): TGTGCCAGTAGTACTCGGGACTCCAGGTCGGAGACCCAGTACTTC. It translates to CASSTRDSRSETQYF. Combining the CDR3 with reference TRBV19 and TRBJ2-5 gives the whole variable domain DGGITQSPKYLFRKEGQNVTLSCEQNLNHDAMYWYRQDPGQGLRLIYYSQIVNDFQKGDIAEGYSVSREKKESFPLTVTSAQKNPTAFYLCASSTRDSRSETQYFGPGTRLLVL.

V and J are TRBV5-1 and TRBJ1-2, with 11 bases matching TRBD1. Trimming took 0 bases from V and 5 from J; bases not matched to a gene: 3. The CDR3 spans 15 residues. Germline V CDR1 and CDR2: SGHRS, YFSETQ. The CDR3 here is CASSLVGTGGYGYTF. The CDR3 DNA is TGCGCCAGCAGCTTGGTAGGGACAGGGGGATATGGCTACACCTTC.

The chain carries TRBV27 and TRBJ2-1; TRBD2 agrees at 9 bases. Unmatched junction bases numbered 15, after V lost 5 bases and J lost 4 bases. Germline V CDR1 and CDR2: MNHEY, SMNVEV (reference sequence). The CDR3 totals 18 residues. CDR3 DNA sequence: TGTGCCAGCAGTAGTTCAGGTCTGGCTAGCGGGGATTACAATGAGCAGTTCTTC. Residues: CASSSSGLASGDYNEQFF.

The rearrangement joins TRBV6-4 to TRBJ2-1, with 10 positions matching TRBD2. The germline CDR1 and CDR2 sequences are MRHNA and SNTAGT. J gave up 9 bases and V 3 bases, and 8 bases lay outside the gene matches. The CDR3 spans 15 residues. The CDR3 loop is CASSELAGTGIEQFF. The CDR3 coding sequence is TGTGCCAGCAGTGAACTAGCGGGAACCGGTATTGAGCAGTTCTTC.

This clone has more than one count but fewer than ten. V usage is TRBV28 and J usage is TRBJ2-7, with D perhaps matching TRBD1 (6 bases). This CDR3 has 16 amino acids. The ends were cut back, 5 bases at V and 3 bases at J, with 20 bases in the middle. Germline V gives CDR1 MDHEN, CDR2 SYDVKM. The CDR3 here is CASSQRFTGHVYEQYF. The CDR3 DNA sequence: TGTGCCAGCAGTCAGCGGTTTACGGGACACGTCTACGAGCAGTACTTC.

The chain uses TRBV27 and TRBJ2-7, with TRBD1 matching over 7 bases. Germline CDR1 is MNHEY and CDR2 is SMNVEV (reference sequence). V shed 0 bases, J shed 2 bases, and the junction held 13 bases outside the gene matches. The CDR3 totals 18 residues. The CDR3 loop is CASSLSGPVQGPTYEQYF. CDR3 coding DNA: TGTGCCAGCAGTTTATCCGGTCCGGTACAGGGGCCTACCTACGAGCAGTACTTC.

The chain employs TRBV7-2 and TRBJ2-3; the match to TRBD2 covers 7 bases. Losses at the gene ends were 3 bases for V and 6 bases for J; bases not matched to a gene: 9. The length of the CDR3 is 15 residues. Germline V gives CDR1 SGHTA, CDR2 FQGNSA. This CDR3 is CASSLLKGGPDTQYF. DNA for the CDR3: TGTGCCAGCAGCTTGCTAAAGGGAGGGCCGGATACGCAGTATTTT. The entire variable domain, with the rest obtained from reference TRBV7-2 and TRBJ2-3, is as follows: GAGVSQSPSNKVTEKGKDVELRCDPISGHTALYWYRQSLGQGLEFLIYFQGNSAPDKSGLPSDRFSAERTGGSVSTLTIQRTQQEDSAVYLCASSLLKGGPDTQYFGPGTRLTVL.

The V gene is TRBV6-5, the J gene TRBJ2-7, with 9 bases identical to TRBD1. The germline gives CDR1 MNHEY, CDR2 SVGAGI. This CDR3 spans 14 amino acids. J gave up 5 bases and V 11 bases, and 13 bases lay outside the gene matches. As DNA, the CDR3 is TGTGCCGTGATGAGAGACAGGGGGTGGGACGAGCAGTACTTC. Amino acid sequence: CAVMRDRGWDEQYF.